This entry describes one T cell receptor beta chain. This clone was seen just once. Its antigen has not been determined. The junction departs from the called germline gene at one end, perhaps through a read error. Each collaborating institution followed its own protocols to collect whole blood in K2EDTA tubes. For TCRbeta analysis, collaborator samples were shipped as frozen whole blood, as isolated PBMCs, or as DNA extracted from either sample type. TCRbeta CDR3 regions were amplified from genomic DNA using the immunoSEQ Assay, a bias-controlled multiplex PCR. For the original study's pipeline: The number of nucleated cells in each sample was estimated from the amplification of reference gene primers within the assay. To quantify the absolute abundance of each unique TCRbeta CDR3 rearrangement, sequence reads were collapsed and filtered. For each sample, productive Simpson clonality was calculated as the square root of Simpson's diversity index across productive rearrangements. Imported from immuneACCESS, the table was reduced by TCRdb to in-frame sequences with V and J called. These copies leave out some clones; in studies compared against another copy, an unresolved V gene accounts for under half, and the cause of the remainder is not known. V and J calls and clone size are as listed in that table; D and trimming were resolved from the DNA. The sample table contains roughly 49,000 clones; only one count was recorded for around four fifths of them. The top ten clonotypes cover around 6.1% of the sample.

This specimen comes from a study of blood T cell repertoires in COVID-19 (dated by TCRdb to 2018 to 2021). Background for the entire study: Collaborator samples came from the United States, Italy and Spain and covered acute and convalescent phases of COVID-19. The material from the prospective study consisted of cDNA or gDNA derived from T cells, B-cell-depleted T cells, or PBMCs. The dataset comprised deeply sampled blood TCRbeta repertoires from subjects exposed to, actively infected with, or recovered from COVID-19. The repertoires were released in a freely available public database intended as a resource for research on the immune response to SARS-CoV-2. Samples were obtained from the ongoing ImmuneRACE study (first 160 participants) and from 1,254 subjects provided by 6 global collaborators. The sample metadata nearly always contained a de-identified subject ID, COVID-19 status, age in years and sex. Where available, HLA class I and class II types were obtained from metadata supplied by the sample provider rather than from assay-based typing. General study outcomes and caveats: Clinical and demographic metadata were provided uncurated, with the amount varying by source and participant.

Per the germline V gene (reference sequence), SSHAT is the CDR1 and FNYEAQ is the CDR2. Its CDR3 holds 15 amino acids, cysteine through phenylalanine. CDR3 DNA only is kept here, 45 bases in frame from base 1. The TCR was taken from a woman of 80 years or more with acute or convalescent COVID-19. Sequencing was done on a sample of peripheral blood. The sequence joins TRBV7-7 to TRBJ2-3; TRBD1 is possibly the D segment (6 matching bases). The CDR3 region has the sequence CASSHDRSGTDTQYF. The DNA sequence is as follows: TGTGCTAGCAGCCACGACAGGAGCGGCACAGATACGCAGTATTTT.